This entry lists 2 T cell receptor beta chains sequenced from one sample in a study of control samples from healthy donors and cancer patients (dated by TCRdb to the early 2020s). The library relied on the immunoSEQ multiplex PCR assay. Not all clones reach the TCRdb copy of this immuneACCESS table, which keeps in-frame sequences only. Checked studies attribute under half of the gap to unresolved V genes and leave the rest unexplained. For this sample the table gives under 200,000 clones, of which 80% to 95% were detected only once. The ten largest clones capture about 0.73% of the sample. Sequenced input: blood. The receptors were gathered from a young woman in good health.

This chain joins TRBV5-4 and TRBJ2-1; D might be TRBD2 (5 bases). V lost 2 bases and J lost 4, with 10 bases in between. Germline-derived CDR1 and CDR2 are SGHNT and YYREEE (reference sequence). The CDR3 is made up of 14 amino acids. The CDR3 protein is CASSFRGRYNEQFF. The CDR3 DNA reads TGTGCCAGCAGCTTCCGGGGAAGGTACAATGAGCAGTTCTTC.

The chain couples TRBV11-2 to TRBJ1-1; no clear D gene. Trimming removed 2 bases at V and 1 base at J, with 11 bases between. CDR1 and CDR2 (germline): SGHAT, FQNNGV. The CDR3 has 15 amino acids. CDR3 DNA sequence: TGTGCCAGCAGCTTATTGAGGACCCCGAACACTGAAGCTTTCTTT. It translates to CASSLLRTPNTEAFF.